These 10 T cell receptor beta chains came from one sample sequenced in a study of early T cells in non-severe SARS-CoV-2 infection. TCRdb passed the 5' RACE reads through MiXCR, listing each CDR3 protein once. The table has approximately 52,000 distinct CDR3 sequences, more than 12% seen once. The sample here was whole blood, taken at baseline. The receptors stem from an adult who was a healthcare worker with PCR-confirmed SARS-CoV-2 infection or an uninfected control (not recorded which).

The V and J genes are TRBV6-1 and TRBJ2-7, with a weak D call TRBD2 (6 bases). V lost 7 bases and J 0 bases, leaving 13 bases between the germline ends. The CDR3 sequence is 14 residues long. CDR1 and CDR2 from the germline V gene are MNHNS and SASEGT. Written as DNA, the CDR3 is TGTGCCAGCATGCCACAGCGGGCCTCCTACGAGCAGTACTTC. Translated, it gives CASMPQRASYEQYF.

This rearrangement joins TRBV29-1 to TRBJ2-4; TRBD2 agrees at 9 bases. Trimming cost V 7 bases and J 6 bases; bases outside gene matches: 10. CDR3 length equals 14 residues. The germline CDR1 and CDR2 sequences are SQVTM and ANQGSEA. CDR3 bases: TGCAGCGGAGCCGCTAGCGGGGTGGGAAACATTCAGTACTTC. Translating gives CSGAASGVGNIQYF.

Ten or more counts support this clonotype. The V and J genes are TRBV28 and TRBJ1-5, with D uncertain. This CDR3 has 13 residues. Germline CDR1 reads MDHEN; CDR2 reads SYDVKM. The V gene lost 6 bases and the J gene lost 7 bases, with 13 bases spanning the gap. CDR3 DNA sequence: TGTGCCAGCAGGCAAAACCCGGGGCAGCCCCAGCATTTT. As protein: CASRQNPGQPQHF. The variable domain in full, with the rest retrieved from reference TRBV28 and TRBJ1-5, is DVKVTQSSRYLVKRTGEKVFLECVQDMDHENMFWYRQDPGLGLRLIYFSYDVKMKEKGDIPEGYSVSREKKERFSLILESASTNQTSMYLCASRQNPGQPQHFGDGTRLSIL.

This clonotype was found many times. The chain couples TRBV4-1 to TRBJ2-3, with 10 positions matching TRBD2. CDR1 and CDR2 from the germline V gene are MGHRA and YSYEKL. V gave up 1 base and J gave up 3 bases; unmatched junction bases: 4. The CDR3 covers 16 residues. The CDR3 here is CASSQASAGGTDTQYF. The CDR3 DNA follows: TGCGCCAGCAGCCAAGCGTCAGCGGGAGGGACAGATACGCAGTATTTT.

This rearrangement joins TRBV5-1 to TRBJ2-3, with 13 bases identical to TRBD2. Germline assignment: CDR1 SGHRS and CDR2 YFSETQ. This CDR3 is built from 19 residues. V shed 0 bases and J 2 bases; nucleotides not matched to a gene: 9. CDR3 protein: CASSLEGLAGIPHTDTQYF. Written as DNA, the CDR3 is TGCGCCAGCAGCTTGGAGGGACTAGCGGGGATACCGCACACAGATACGCAGTATTTT.

Comment on this clonotype: One end of the junction varies from germline; a read error may be responsible. The chain is built from TRBV7-2 and TRBJ2-7, with TRBD2 matching 10 bases. The CDR3 has 16 amino acids. Germline lookup yields CDR1 SGHTA and CDR2 FQGNSA. The CDR3 spells CVSSPQTSGPSYEQYF. The CDR3 DNA follows: TGTGTCAGCAGCCCCCAGACTAGCGGGCCTTCCTACGAGCAGTACTTC.

This chain uses TRBV7-9 with TRBJ1-5, with a possible D match to TRBD1 (6 bases). The V end lost 1 base, the J end lost 2 bases, and 6 bases lay between the germline ends. The CDR3 is 14 residues long. CDR1 is SEHNR and CDR2 is FQNEAQ in the germline V gene (reference sequence). In nucleotides, the CDR3 is TGTGCCAGCAGCTTAGGGACAGGCAATCAGCCCCAGCATTTT. It translates to CASSLGTGNQPQHF.

This clonotype was counted many times. The chain employs TRBV7-2 and TRBJ2-7; D gene unclear. Trimming took off 1 base at V and 3 bases at J, with 1 base between the two ends. Germline values: CDR1 SGHTA, CDR2 FQGNSA. CDR3 length equals 11 residues. Here the CDR3 DNA reads TGTGCCAGCAGCTTAGTCTACGAGCAGTACTTC. Translated, it gives CASSLVYEQYF.

In its sample, this clonotype was seen a few times. CDR3 sequence: CASSPIGTQHF. The CDR3 DNA reads TGTGCCAGCAGCCCCATCGGGACCCAGCATTTT. This rearrangement joins TRBV7-9 to TRBJ1-5; D is uncertain. Germline loops: CDR1 SEHNR, CDR2 FQNEAQ (reference sequence). CDR3 size: 11 residues. V gave up 5 bases and J gave up 11 bases, with 10 bases separating them.

The table lists this clonotype with a few counts. V and J are TRBV10-3 and TRBJ1-5; 9 bases are shared with TRBD1. V was clipped by 3 bases and J by 5 bases; unmatched bases: 11. Germline-derived CDR1 and CDR2 are ENHRY and SYGVKD. This CDR3 has 17 residues. CDR3 residues: CAISETDGTGRHQPQHF. CDR3 DNA sequence: TGTGCCATCAGTGAAACCGACGGGACAGGGCGCCATCAGCCCCAGCATTTT.